This T cell receptor beta chain was profiled in a study of beta chain features in type 1 diabetes. Background on the study: Age, gender and cell yields were alike across patients and healthy donors. Broader study findings: Sequencing used cDNA, and cells with high TCR expression could therefore be over-represented.

In regard to this clone: Antigen specificity is unknown.

The study reverse transcribed the entire isolated RNA, so it sequenced expressed TCRB transcripts. The table came from immunoSEQ multiplex PCR; TCRdb's copy has only in-frame clones and leaves some out. Among 970,000 or so clones listed, about a sixth were seen once. Germline CDR1 SGHNT, CDR2 YYREEE (reference sequence). The CDR3 is made up of 15 amino acids. The V and J ends lost 5 bases and 6 bases, in that order; junction bases with no gene match: 8. The receptor's source is a woman aged 18-29 years in good health. Sequencing was done on a sample of naive CD4+ T cells from blood. V and J are TRBV5-4 and TRBJ2-1; 10 nucleotides match TRBD2. The CDR3 bases are TGTGCCAGCAGTAAACATAGCGGGAGGTCCAATGAGCAGTTCTTC. Amino acids: CASSKHSGRSNEQFF.